This is a list of T cell receptor beta chains from one sample in a study of tumor-infiltrating lymphocytes in primary liver carcinoma. In TCRdb, the multiplex PCR reads were re-called with MiXCR into one record per CDR3 protein. The table records around 29,000 distinct CDR3 sequences, 76% of them present only once. The sample consisted of liver tumor tissue from sampling region 5. Receptor source: a middle-aged man with primary liver carcinoma and hepatitis B virus infection. Each CDR3 is given with its conserved first and last residue. The order of the fields is J gene, V gene, clone size, D gene, CDR3 protein, CDR3 DNA. D genes are given only for firm matches. Expanded clones get a size class; other rows say once, few or many, or leave the size out.

TRBJ2-1 | TRBV29-1 | NA | TRBD2 | CSVEASGIYNEQFF | TGCAGCGTTGAGGCTAGCGGGATATACAATGAGCAGTTCTTC
TRBJ2-3 | TRBV11-2 | NA | NA | CPRSASTDSQYF | TGTCCCAGGAGCGCCAGCACAGATTCGCAGTATTTT
TRBJ2-5 | TRBV11-2 | NA | NA | CASSKTPGGKETQYF | TGTGCCAGCAGCAAGACTCCAGGGGGGAAAGAGACCCAGTACTTC
TRBJ2-1 | TRBV6-5 | NA | NA | CGSKKGLYNEQSF | TGTGGCAGCAAGAAGGGACTGTACAATGAGCAGTCCTTC
TRBJ1-2 | TRBV28 | many | TRBD1 | CASIPHSDRGDGYTF | TGTGCCAGCATCCCACACTCTGACAGGGGTGACGGCTACACCTTC
TRBJ2-7 | TRBV11-2 | NA | NA | CASSLGRVGVQHF | TGTGCCAGCAGCTTAGGCAGGGTGGGCGTGCAACACTTC
TRBJ2-2 | TRBV12-3/TRBV12-4 | NA | TRBD1 | CASSHHRGTGELFF | TGTGCCAGCAGTCACCACAGGGGGACCGGGGAGCTGTTTTTT
TRBJ2-7 | TRBV7-9 | NA | TRBD1 | CASSLYGLRDRDTYEQYF | TGTGCCAGCAGCTTATATGGCCTACGGGACAGGGACACCTACGAGCAGTACTTC
TRBJ2-2 | TRBV11-1 | NA | TRBD1 | CASSFTGVNGELFF | TGTGCTAGCAGCTTTACAGGGGTTAATGGGGAGCTGTTTTTT
TRBJ1-5 | TRBV6-6 | many | TRBD1 | CASKTGTVDSNQPQHF | TGTGCCAGCAAGACGGGGACAGTCGATAGCAATCAGCCCCAGCATTTT
TRBJ2-2 | TRBV12-3/TRBV12-4 | NA | TRBD2 | CASSPAGAATGELFF | TGTGCCAGCAGTCCGGCGGGAGCTGCGACCGGGGAGCTGTTTTTT
TRBJ2-7 | TRBV4-1 | NA | NA | CAVGSFYEQYF | TGCGCAGTCGGATCCTTCTACGAGCAGTACTTT
TRBJ2-1 | TRBV11-2 | NA | NA | CASSQGTGRTCEQFF | TGTGCCAGCAGCCAAGGCACAGGGAGAACCTGCGAGCAGTTCTTC
TRBJ2-7 | TRBV6-2/TRBV6-3 | many | NA | CASSYLKGFGEQYF | TGTGCCAGCAGTTACTTGAAGGGGTTCGGGGAGCAGTACTTC
TRBJ1-5 | TRBV30 | NA | NA | CAWSTAGGHSQHF | TGTGCCTGGAGTACCGCTGGGGGTCATTCCCAGCATTTT